Listed below are T cell receptor beta chains from one sample, sequenced in a study of T-cell memory formation after mild COVID-19. TCRdb passed the 5' RACE reads through MiXCR, listing each CDR3 protein once. The sample lists under 85,000 distinct CDR3 sequences; approximately 15% were seen once. The sample was PBMCs or a T cell subset sorted from them (not recorded which). Receptors originate from an adult woman who had mild COVID-19 (a few samples of this study predate the infection). Cell type and time point are not known. Both conserved end residues are part of each CDR3. A D gene is named only where the DNA matches it firmly.

D gene,CDR3 length,J gene,V gene,CDR3 protein
.,15,TRBJ2-7,TRBV11-3,CASSPPFSSSYEQYF
TRBD1,14,TRBJ2-7,TRBV6-1,CASSVREGAREQYF
.,13,TRBJ1-5,TRBV29-1,CSVAQGNNQPQHF
.,13,TRBJ1-1,TRBV12-3/TRBV12-4,CASGTPARGEAFF
.,14,TRBJ2-3,TRBV7-3,CASSSNGGTDTQYF
.,15,TRBJ2-7,TRBV7-9,CASSPGVAASYEQYF
.,10,TRBJ2-7,TRBV2,CASSGVGKYF
TRBD2,19,TRBJ2-2,TRBV24-1,CATSDLTSGLAGVTGELFF
.,14,TRBJ2-5,TRBV12-3/TRBV12-4,CASSFSGPRETQYF
.,12,TRBJ2-1,TRBV7-2,CASSLFGGEQFF
.,14,TRBJ2-2,TRBV21-1,CASSSRGATGELFF
.,17,TRBJ1-6,TRBV6-1,CASRIASQGLHNSPLHF
TRBD2,15,TRBJ2-1,TRBV27,CASSFGLAGGLGLFF
.,14,TRBJ2-3,TRBV7-9,CASSSVTGTDTQYF
TRBD1,15,TRBJ2-7,TRBV27,CASSLYGQGVHEQYF
.,12,TRBJ2-7,TRBV30,CAWSVRGDEQYF
.,14,TRBJ2-7,TRBV12-3/TRBV12-4,CASSFWGPSYEQYF
TRBD2,15,TRBJ2-1,TRBV7-9,CASSLELAGVNEQFF
.,13,TRBJ2-7,TRBV7-3,CASSLTDNYEQYF
.,15,TRBJ2-1,TRBV7-9,CASSLLRGADNEQFF
TRBD2,16,TRBJ2-7,TRBV7-8,CASSLVASGRDYEQYF
.,15,TRBJ2-3,TRBV15,CATSILWENTDTQYF
TRBD1,14,TRBJ2-7,TRBV7-3,CASSQGTGGYEQYF
.,15,TRBJ2-7,TRBV27,CASSMTPGFSYEQYF
.,17,TRBJ1-6,TRBV27,CASSLDRASSYNSPLHF
TRBD1,14,TRBJ2-2,TRBV15,CATRGQGEAGELFF
.,17,TRBJ1-1,TRBV20-1,CSGWDRASLRMNTEAFF
.,16,TRBJ2-5,TRBV7-9,CASSLAGGRLQETQYF
TRBD2,17,TRBJ2-1,TRBV7-9,CASTSWDNSGRTNEQFF
.,16,TRBJ2-1,TRBV4-2,CASSPLAIVAYNEQFF
.,15,TRBJ1-1,TRBV7-9,CASSQIGGVNTEAFF
.,14,TRBJ2-1,TRBV7-2,CASSLQDSFEEQFF
.,15,TRBJ1-1,TRBV7-9,CASSHREGSNTEAFF
.,15,TRBJ1-1,TRBV11-3,CASSLDGRANTEAFF
.,14,TRBJ2-7,TRBV27,CASSSGPGPYEQYF
.,15,TRBJ2-1,TRBV15,CATSSRDLALDEQFF
.,14,TRBJ2-7,TRBV12-3/TRBV12-4,CASSFGPSAYEQYF
.,20,TRBJ2-7,TRBV18,CASSPTFPEGDTGNPHEQYF
TRBD1,16,TRBJ2-7,TRBV4-2,CASSDGLDRGSYEQYF
.,14,TRBJ2-3,TRBV11-2,CASGSSLATDTQYF